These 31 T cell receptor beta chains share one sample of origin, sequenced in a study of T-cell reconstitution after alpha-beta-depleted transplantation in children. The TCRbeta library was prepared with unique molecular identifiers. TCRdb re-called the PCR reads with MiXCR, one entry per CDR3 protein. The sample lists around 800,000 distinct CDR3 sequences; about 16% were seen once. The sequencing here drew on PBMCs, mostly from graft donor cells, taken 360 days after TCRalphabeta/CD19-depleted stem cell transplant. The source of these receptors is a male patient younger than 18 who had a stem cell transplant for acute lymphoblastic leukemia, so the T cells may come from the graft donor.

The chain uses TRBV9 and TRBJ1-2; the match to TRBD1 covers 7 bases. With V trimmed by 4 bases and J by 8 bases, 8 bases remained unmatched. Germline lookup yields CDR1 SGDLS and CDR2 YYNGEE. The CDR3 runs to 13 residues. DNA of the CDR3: TGTGCCAGCAGCCCCACAGGGGTGTGGGGCTACACCTTC. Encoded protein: CASSPTGVWGYTF.

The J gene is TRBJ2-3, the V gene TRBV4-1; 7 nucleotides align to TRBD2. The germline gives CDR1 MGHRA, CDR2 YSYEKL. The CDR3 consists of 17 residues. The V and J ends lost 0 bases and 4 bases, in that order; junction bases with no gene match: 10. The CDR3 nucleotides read TGCGCCAGCAGCCAAGAACCCCTTGGGAGGGCTTCAGATACGCAGTATTTT. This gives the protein CASSQEPLGRASDTQYF.

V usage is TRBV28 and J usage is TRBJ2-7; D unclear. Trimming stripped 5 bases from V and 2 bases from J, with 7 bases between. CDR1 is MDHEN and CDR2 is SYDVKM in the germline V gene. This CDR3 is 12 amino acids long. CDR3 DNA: TGTGCCAGCAGTGGCAGTCCCTACGAGCAGTACTTC. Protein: CASSGSPYEQYF.

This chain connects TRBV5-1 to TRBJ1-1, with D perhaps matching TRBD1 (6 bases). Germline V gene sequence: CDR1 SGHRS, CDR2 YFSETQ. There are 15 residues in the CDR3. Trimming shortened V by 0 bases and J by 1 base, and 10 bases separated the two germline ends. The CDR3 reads CASSLEPRGNTEAFF. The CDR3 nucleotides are TGCGCCAGCAGCTTGGAGCCCAGGGGGAACACTGAAGCTTTCTTT.

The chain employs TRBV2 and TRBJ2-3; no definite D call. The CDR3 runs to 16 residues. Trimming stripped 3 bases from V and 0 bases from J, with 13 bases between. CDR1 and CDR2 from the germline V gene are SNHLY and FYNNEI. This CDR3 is CASSELVVGSTDTQYF. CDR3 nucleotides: TGTGCCAGCAGTGAGTTGGTCGTGGGGAGCACAGATACGCAGTATTTT.

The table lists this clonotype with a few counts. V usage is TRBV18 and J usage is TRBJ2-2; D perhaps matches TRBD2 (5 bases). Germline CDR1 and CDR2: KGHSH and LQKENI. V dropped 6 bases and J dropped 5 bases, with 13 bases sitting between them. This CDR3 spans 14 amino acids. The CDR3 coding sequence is TGTGCCAGCTCTCAGAGGACTGTTACCGGGGAGCTGTTTTTT. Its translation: CASSQRTVTGELFF.

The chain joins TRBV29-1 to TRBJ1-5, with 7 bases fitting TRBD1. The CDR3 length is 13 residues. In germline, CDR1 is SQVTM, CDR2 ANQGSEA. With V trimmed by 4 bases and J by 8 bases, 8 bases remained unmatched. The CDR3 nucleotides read TGCAGCGTTGTAGGGGGCCCGGACGAGCCCCAGCATTTT. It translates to CSVVGGPDEPQHF.

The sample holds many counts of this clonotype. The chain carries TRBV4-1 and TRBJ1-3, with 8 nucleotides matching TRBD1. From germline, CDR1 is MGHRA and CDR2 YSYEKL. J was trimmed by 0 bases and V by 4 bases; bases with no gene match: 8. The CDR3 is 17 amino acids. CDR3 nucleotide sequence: TGCGCCAGCAGCCGCGGGACAGGCCGGAGCTCTGGAAACACCATATATTTT. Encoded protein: CASSRGTGRSSGNTIYF.

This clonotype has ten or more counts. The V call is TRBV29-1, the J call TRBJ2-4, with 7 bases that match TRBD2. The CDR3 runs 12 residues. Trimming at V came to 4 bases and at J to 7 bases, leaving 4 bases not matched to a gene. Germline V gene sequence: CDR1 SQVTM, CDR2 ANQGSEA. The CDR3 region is CSVGMGGNIQYF. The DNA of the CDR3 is TGCAGCGTTGGGATGGGGGGGAACATTCAGTACTTC.

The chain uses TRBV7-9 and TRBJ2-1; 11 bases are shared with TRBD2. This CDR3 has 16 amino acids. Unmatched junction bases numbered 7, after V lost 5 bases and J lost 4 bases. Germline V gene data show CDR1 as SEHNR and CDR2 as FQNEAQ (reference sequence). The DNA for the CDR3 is TGTGCCAGCAGCCCTGTTAGCGGGGGGGAGTACAATGAGCAGTTCTTC. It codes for CASSPVSGGEYNEQFF.

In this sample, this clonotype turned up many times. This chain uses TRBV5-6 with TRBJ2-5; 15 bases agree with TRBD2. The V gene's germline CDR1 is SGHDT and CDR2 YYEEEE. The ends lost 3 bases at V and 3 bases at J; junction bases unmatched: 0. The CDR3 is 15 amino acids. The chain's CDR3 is CASSWTSGREETQYF. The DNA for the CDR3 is TGTGCCAGCAGCTGGACTAGCGGGAGGGAAGAGACCCAGTACTTC.

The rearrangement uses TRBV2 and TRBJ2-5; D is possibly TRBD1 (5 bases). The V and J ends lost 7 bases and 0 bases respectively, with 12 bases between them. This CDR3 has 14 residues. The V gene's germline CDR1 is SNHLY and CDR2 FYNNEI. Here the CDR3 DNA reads TGTGCCAGCAACCTGAACAGGAACCAAGAGACCCAGTACTTC. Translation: CASNLNRNQETQYF. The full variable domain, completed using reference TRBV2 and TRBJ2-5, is EPEVTQTPSHQVTQMGQEVILRCVPISNHLYFYWYRQILGQKVEFLVSFYNNEISEKSEIFDDQFSVERPDGSNFTLKIRSTKLEDSAMYFCASNLNRNQETQYFGPGTRLLVL.

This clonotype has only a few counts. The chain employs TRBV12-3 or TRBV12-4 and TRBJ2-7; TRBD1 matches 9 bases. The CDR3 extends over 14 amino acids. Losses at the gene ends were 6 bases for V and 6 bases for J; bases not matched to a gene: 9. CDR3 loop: CASSLTGTGSEQYF. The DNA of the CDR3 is TGTGCCAGCAGCCTTACCGGGACAGGGTCCGAGCAGTACTTC.

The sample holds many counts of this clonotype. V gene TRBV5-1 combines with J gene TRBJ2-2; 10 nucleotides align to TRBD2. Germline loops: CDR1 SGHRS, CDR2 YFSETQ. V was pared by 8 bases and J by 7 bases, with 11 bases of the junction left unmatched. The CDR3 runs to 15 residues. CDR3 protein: CASQSLAGVGGELFF. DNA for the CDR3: TGCGCCAGTCAGAGTCTAGCGGGAGTTGGCGGGGAGCTGTTTTTT.

CDR3 nucleotide sequence: TGTGCCAGCAGCCGGGACAGATCCGGAAACACCATATATTTT. As protein: CASSRDRSGNTIYF. The chain carries TRBV12-3 or TRBV12-4 and TRBJ1-3, with TRBD1 matching 7 bases. The CDR3 loop spans 14 amino acids. The V segment lost 6 bases and the J segment 4 bases; nucleotides outside the gene matches: 6.

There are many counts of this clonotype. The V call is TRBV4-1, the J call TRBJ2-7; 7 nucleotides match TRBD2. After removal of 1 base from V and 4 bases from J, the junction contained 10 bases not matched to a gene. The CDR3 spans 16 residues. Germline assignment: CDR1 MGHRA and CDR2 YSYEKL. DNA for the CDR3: TGCGCCAGCAGCCAAGCTGCGGGACTAAACTATTACGAGCAGTACTTC. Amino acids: CASSQAAGLNYYEQYF.

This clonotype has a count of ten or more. CDR3 protein: CSVPDRGATGELFF. Here the CDR3 DNA reads TGCAGCGTCCCAGACAGGGGTGCAACCGGGGAGCTGTTTTTT. This sequence joins TRBV29-1 and TRBJ2-2, with TRBD1 matching 8 bases. The germline V gene has CDR1 SQVTM and CDR2 ANQGSEA. This CDR3 spans 14 amino acids. V lost 6 bases to trimming and J lost 5 bases; unmatched junction nucleotides: 8.

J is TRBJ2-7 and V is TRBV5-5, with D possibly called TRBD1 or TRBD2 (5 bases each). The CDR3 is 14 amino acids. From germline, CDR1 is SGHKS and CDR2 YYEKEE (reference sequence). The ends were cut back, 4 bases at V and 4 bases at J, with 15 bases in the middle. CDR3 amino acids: CASSGTPQEYEQYF. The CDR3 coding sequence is TGTGCCAGCAGCGGGACCCCCCAGGAGTACGAGCAGTACTTC.

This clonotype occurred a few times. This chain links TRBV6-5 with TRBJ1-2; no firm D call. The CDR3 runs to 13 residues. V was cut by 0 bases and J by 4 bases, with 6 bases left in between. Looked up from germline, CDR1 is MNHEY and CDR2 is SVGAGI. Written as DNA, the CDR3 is TGTGCCAGCAGTTACTCCCCCGGCTATGGCTACACCTTC. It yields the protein CASSYSPGYGYTF.

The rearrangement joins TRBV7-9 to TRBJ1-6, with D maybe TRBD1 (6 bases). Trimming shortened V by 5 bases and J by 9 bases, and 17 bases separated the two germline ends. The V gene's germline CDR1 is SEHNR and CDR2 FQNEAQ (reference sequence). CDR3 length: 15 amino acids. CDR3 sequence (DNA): TGTGCCAGCAGCCCTTGGACAGTGAGGGCTTCACCCCTCCACTTT. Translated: CASSPWTVRASPLHF.

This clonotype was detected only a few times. As DNA, the CDR3 is TGCGCCAGCAGCTCCCGCGGCGCGAAGACCCAGTACTTC. It yields the protein CASSSRGAKTQYF. This chain joins TRBV4-1 and TRBJ2-5; no clear D gene. The V end lost 5 bases, the J end lost 6 bases, and 13 bases lay between the germline ends. CDR3 size: 13 residues. Looked up from germline, CDR1 is MGHRA and CDR2 is YSYEKL.

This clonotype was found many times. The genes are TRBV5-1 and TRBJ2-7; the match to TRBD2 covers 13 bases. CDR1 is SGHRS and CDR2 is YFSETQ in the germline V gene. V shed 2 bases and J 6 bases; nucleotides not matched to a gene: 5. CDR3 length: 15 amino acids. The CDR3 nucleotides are TGCGCCAGCAGCTTAGGAGGGACTAGCGGGACCGAGCAGTACTTC. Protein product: CASSLGGTSGTEQYF.

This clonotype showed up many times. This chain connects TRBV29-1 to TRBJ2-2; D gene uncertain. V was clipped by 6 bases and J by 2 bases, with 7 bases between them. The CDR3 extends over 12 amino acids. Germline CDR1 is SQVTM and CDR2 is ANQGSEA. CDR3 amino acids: CSVRINTGELFF. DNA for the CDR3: TGCAGCGTGCGAATCAACACCGGGGAGCTGTTTTTT.

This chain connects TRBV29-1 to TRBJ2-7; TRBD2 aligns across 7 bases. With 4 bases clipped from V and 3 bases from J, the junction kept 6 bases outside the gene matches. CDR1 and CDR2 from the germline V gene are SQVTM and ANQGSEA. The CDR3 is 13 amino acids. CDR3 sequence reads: CSVALAADYEQYF. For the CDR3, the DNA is TGCAGCGTTGCGCTAGCGGCAGACTACGAGCAGTACTTC.

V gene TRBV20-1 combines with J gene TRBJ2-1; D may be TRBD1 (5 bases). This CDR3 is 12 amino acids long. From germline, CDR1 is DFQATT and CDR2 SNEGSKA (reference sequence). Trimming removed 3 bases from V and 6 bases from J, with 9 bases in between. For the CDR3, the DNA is TGCAGTGCTAGGGACATCGCCAATGAGCAGTTCTTC. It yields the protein CSARDIANEQFF.

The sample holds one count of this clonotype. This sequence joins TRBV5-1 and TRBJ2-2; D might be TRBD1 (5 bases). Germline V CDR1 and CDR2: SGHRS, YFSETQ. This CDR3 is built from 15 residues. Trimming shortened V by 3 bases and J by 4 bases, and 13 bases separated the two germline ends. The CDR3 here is CASSSQGGSTGELFF. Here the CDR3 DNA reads TGCGCCAGCAGCTCTCAGGGTGGCAGCACCGGGGAGCTGTTTTTT. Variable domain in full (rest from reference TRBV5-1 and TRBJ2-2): KAGVTQTPRYLIKTRGQQVTLSCSPISGHRSVSWYQQTPGQGLQFLFEYFSETQRNKGNFPGRFSGRQFSNSRSEMNVSTLELGDSALYLCASSSQGGSTGELFFGEGSRLTVL.

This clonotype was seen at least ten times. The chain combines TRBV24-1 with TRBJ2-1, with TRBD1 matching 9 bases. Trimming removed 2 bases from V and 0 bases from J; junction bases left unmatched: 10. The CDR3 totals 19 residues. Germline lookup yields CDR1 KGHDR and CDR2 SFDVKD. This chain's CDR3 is CATSDSTLGQGSSYNEQFF. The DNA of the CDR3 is TGTGCCACCAGTGATTCGACTCTGGGACAGGGATCCTCCTACAATGAGCAGTTCTTC.

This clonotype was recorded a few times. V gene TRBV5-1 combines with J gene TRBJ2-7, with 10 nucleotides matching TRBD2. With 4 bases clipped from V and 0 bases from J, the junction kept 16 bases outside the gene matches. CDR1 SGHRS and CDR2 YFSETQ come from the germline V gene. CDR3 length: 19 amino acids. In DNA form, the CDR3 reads TGCGCCAGCAGCCCAACCCCGGGACTAGCGTTAATTTTCTCCTACGAGCAGTACTTC. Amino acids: CASSPTPGLALIFSYEQYF.

The CDR3 nucleotides are TGCAGTGCTAGAGAGGCGGGAGGACTCAACGAGCAGTACTTC. Residues: CSAREAGGLNEQYF. The V and J genes are TRBV20-1 and TRBJ2-7; 8 bases map to TRBD2. This CDR3 region has 14 residues. The germline V gene has CDR1 DFQATT and CDR2 SNEGSKA (reference sequence). Trimming removed 0 bases from V and 5 bases from J; junction bases left unmatched: 6.

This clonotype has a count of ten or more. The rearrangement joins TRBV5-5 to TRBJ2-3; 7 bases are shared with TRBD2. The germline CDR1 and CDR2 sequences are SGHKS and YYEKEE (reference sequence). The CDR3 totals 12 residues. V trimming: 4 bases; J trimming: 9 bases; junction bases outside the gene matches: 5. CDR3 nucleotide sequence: TGTGCCAGCAGCCAGATCGGGGGGACGCAGTATTTT. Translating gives CASSQIGGTQYF. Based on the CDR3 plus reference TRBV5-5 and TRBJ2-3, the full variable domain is DAGVTQSPTHLIKTRGQQVTLRCSPISGHKSVSWYQQVLGQGPQFIFQYYEKEERGRGNFPDRFSARQFPNYSSELNVNALLLGDSALYLCASSQIGGTQYFGPGTRLTVL.

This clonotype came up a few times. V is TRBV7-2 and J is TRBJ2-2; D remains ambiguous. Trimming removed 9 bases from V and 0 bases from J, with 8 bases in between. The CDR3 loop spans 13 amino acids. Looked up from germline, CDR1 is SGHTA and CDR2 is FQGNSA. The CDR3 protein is CARVIANTGELFF. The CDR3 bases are TGTGCCAGGGTGATAGCGAACACCGGGGAGCTGTTTTTT.